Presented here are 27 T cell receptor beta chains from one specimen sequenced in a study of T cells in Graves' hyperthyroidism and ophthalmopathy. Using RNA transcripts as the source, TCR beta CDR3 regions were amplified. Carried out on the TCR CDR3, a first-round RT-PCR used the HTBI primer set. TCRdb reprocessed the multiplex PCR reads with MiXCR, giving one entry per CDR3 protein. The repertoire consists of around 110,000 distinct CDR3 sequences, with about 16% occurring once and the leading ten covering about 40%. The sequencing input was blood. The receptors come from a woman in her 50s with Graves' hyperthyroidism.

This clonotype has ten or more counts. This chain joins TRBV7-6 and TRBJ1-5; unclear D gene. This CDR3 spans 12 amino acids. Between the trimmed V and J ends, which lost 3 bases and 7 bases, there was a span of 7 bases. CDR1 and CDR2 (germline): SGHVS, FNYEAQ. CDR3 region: CASSFLGQPQHF. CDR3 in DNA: TGTGCCAGCAGCTTTTTGGGCCAGCCCCAGCATTTT.

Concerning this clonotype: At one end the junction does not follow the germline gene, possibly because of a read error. The chain's CDR3 is CASSSTGRNNEKLVF. CDR3 sequence (DNA): TGCGCCAGCAGCTCAACAGGGAGGAATAATGAAAAACTGGTTTTT. The V and J genes are TRBV5-1 and TRBJ1-4, with D tentatively TRBD1 (6 bases). CDR1 and CDR2 from the germline V gene are SGHRS and YFSETQ. The CDR3 covers 15 residues.

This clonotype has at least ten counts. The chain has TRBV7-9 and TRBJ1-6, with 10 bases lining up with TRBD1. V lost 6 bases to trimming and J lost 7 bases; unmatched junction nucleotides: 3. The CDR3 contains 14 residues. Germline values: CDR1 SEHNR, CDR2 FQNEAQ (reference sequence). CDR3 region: CASRGTGDNSPLHF. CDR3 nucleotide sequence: TGTGCCAGCAGGGGGACAGGGGACAATTCACCCCTCCACTTT.

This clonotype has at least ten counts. CDR3 in amino acids: CASSVPGGGQPQHF. The DNA for the CDR3 is TGTGCCAGCAGTGTACCTGGGGGTGGACAGCCCCAGCATTTT. The J gene is TRBJ1-5, the V gene TRBV2, with D maybe TRBD1 (5 bases). This CDR3 is 14 amino acids long. Germline V gene data show CDR1 as SNHLY and CDR2 as FYNNEI. V was cut by 4 bases and J by 7 bases, with 14 bases left in between.

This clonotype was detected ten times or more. DNA of the CDR3: TGCAGTGCTAGAACACAGGGGGGCTACGAGCAGTACGTC. Translation gives CSARTQGGYEQYV. This chain joins TRBV20-1 and TRBJ2-7, with TRBD1 matching over 8 bases. This CDR3 comprises 13 residues. V shed 2 bases, J shed 3 bases, and the junction held 3 bases outside the gene matches. CDR1 is DFQATT and CDR2 is SNEGSKA in the germline V gene (reference sequence).

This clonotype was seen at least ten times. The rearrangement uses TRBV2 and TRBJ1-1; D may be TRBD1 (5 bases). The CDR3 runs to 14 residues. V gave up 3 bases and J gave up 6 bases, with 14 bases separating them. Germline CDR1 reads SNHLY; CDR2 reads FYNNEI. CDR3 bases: TGTGCCAGCAGTGATTCGATGGGGGAGGCTGAAGCTTTCTTT. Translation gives CASSDSMGEAEAFF.

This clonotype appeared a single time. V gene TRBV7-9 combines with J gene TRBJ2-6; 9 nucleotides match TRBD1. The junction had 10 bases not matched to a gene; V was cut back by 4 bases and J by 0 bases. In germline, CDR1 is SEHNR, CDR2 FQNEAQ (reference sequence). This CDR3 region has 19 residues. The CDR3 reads CASSSLRDRAPSGANVLTF. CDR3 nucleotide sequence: TGTGCCAGCAGCTCACTCCGGGACAGGGCCCCCTCTGGGGCCAACGTCCTGACTTTC.

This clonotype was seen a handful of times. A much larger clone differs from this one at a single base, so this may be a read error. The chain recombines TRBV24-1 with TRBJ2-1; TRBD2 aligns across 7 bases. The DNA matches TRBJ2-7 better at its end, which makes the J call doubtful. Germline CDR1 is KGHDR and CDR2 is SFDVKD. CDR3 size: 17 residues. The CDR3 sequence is CATMEASGKSSYNEQYF. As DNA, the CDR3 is TGTGCCACCATGGAAGCTAGCGGTAAGAGCTCCTACAATGAGCAGTACTTC.

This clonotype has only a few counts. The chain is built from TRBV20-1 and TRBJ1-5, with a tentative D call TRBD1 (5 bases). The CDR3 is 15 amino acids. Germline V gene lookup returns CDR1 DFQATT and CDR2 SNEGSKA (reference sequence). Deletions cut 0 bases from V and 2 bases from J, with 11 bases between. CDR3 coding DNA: TGCAGTGCTAGAGATGGGGGGTCGGGCAATCAGCCCCAGCATTTT. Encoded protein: CSARDGGSGNQPQHF.

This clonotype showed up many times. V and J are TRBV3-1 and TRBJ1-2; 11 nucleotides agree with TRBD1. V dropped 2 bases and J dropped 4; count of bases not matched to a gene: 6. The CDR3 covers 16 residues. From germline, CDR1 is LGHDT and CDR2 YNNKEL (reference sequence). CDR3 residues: CASSQTRTGGGYGYTF. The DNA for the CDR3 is TGTGCCAGCAGCCAAACCCGGACAGGGGGCGGCTATGGCTACACCTTC.

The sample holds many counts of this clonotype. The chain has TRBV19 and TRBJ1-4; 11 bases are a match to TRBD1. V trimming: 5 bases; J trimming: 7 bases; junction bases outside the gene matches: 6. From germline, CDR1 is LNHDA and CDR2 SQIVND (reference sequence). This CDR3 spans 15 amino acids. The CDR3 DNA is TGTGCCAGTAGTTGGAGGACAGGGGGCGTTGAAAAACTGTTTTTT. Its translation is CASSWRTGGVEKLFF.

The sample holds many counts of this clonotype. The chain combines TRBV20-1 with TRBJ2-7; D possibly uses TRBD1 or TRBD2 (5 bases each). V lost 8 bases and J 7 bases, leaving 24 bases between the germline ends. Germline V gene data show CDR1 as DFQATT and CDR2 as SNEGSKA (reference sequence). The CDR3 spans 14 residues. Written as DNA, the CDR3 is TGCAGTCTAACTAAACCGGGACCTCTAAAAGAGCAGTACGTC. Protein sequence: CSLTKPGPLKEQYV.

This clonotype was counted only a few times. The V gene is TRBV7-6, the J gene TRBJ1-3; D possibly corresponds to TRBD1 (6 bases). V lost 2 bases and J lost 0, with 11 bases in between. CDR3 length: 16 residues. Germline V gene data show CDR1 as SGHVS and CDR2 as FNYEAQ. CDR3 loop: CASSLRQEYSGNTIYF. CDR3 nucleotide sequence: TGTGCCAGCAGCTTAAGACAGGAGTACTCTGGAAACACCATATATTTT.

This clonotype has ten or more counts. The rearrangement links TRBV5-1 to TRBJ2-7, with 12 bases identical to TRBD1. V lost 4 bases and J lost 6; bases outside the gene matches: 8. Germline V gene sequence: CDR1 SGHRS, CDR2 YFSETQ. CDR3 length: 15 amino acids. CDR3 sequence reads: CASSMGTGGAVEQYF. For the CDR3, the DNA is TGCGCCAGCAGCATGGGGACAGGGGGCGCGGTCGAGCAGTACTTC. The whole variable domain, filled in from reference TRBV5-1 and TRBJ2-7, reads KAGVTQTPRYLIKTRGQQVTLSCSPISGHRSVSWYQQTPGQGLQFLFEYFSETQRNKGNFPGRFSGRQFSNSRSEMNVSTLELGDSALYLCASSMGTGGAVEQYFGPGTRLTVT.

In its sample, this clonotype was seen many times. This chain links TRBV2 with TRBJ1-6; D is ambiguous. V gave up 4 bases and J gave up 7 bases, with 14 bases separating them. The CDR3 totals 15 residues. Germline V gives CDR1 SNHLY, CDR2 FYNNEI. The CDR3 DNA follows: TGTGCCAGCAGTGTCGACCTCGTGGACAATTCACCCCTCCACTTT. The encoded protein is CASSVDLVDNSPLHF. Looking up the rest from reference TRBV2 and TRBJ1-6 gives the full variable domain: EPEVTQTPSHQVTQMGQEVILRCVPISNHLYFYWYRQILGQKVEFLVSFYNNEISEKSEIFDDQFSVERPDGSNFTLKIRSTKLEDSAMYFCASSVDLVDNSPLHFGNGTRLTVT.

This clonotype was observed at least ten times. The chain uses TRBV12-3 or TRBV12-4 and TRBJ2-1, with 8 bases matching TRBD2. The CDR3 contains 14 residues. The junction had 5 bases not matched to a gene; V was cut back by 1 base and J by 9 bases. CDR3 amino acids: CASSLDKAGVEQFF. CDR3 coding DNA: TGTGCCAGCAGTTTAGATAAAGCGGGAGTTGAGCAGTTCTTC.

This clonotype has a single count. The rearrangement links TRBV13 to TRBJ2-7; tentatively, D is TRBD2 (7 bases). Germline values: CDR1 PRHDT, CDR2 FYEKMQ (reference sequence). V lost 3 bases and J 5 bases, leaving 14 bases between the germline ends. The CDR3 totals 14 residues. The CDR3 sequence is CASSLRGGKNEQYF. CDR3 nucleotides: TGTGCCAGCAGCTTGAGGGGGGGCAAAAACGAGCAGTACTTC.

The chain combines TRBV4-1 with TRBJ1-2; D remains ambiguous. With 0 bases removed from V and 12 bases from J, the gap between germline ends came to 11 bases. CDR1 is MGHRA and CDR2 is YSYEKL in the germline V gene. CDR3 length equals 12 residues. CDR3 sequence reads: CASSQEGWVNTF. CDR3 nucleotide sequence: TGCGCCAGCAGCCAAGAGGGCTGGGTTAACACCTTC.

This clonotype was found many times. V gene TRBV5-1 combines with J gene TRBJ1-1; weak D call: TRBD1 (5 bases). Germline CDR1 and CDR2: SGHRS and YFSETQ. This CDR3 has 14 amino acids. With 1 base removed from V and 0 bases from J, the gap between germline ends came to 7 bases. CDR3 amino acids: CASSLWGLNTEAFF. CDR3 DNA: TGCGCCAGCAGCTTGTGGGGGTTGAACACTGAAGCTTTCTTT.

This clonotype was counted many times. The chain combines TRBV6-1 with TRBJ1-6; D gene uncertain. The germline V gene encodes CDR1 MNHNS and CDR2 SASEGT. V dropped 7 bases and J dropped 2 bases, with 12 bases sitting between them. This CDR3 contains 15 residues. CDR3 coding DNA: TGTGCCAGCAATGGGGAGTCGGCCTATAATTCACCCCTCCACTTT. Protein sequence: CASNGESAYNSPLHF.

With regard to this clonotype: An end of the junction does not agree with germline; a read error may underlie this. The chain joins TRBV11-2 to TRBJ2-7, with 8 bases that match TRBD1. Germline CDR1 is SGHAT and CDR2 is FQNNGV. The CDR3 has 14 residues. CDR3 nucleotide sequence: TGTGCCAGCAGCCCCCGACAGGGGATTTACGAGCGGTACTTC. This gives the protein CASSPRQGIYERYF. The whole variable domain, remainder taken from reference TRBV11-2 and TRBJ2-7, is EAGVAQSPRYKIIEKRQSVAFWCNPISGHATLYWYQQILGQGPKLLIQFQNNGVVDDSQLPKDRFSAERLKGVDSTLKIQPAKLEDSAVYLCASSPRQGIYERYFGPGTRLTVT.

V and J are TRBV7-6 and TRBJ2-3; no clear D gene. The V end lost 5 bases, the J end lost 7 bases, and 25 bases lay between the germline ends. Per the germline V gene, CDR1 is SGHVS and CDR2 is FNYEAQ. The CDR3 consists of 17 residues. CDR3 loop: CASSLGAGDRRRNTQYF. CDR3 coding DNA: TGTGCCAGCAGCCTAGGAGCAGGAGACCGACGAAGGAATACGCAGTATTTT.

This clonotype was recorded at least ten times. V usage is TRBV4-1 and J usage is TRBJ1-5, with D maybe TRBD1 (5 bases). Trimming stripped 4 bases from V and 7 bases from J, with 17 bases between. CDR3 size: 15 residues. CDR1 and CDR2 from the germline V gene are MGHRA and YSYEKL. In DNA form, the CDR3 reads TGCGCCAGCAGCCCCTCGCCCGGGGGTTGGCAGCCCCAGCATTTT. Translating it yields CASSPSPGGWQPQHF.

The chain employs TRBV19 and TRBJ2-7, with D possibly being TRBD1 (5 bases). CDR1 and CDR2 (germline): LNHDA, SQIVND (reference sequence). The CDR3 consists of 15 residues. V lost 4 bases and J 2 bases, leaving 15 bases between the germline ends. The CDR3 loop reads CASSTQGFKAYEQYF. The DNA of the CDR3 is TGTGCCAGTAGTACGCAGGGATTTAAGGCCTACGAGCAGTACTTC.

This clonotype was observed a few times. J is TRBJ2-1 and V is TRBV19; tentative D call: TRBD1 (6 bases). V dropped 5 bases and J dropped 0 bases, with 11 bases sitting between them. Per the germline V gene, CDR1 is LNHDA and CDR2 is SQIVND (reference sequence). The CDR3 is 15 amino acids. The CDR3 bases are TGTGCCAGTAGTTTCCAAGGGGGCTCCTACAATGAGCAGTTCTTC. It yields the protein CASSFQGGSYNEQFF.

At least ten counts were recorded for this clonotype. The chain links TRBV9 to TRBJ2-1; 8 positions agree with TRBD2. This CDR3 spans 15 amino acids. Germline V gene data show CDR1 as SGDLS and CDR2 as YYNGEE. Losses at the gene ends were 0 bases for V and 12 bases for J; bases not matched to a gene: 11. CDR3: CASSVDLAGPQGQFF. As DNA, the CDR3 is TGTGCCAGCAGCGTAGATCTAGCGGGCCCTCAGGGGCAGTTCTTC.

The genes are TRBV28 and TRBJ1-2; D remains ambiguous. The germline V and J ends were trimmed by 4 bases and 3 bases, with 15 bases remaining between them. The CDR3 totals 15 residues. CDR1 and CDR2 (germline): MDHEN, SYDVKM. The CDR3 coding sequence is TGTGCCAGCAGTTCACGGGTAGGAGGTTACTATGGCTACACCTTC. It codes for CASSSRVGGYYGYTF.